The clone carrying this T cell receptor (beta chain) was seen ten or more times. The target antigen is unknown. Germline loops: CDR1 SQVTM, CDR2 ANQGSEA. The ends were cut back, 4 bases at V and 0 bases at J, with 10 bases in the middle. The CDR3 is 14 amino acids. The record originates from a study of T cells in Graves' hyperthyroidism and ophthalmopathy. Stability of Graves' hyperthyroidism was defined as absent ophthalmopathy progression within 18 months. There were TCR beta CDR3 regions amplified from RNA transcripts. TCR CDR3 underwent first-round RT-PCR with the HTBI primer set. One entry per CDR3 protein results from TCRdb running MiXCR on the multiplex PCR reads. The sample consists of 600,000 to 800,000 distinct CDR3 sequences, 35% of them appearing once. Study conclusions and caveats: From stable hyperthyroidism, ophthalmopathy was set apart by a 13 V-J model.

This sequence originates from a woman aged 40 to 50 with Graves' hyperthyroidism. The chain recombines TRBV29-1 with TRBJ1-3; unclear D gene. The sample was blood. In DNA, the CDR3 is TGCAGCGTTGTAGTGGGTCTCTCTGGAAACACCATATATTTT. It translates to CSVVVGLSGNTIYF.